This T cell receptor (beta chain) was sequenced during a study of T-cell reconstitution after alpha-beta-depleted transplantation in children (dated by TCRdb to 2016 to 2018). Notes on the research overall: The study quantitatively tracked T-cell immune reconstitution after TCRalphabeta/CD19-depleted allogeneic hematopoietic cell transplantation in children using TCR repertoire profiling. Overall results and qualifications from the work: Apparently early alphabetaT-cell count recovery about two months after transplant reportedly relied on only several hundred rapidly expanded clones derived from non-depleted graft cells. Over subsequent months, a decline in hyperexpanded clone frequencies was noted, and after one year, T-cell counts and TCRbeta diversity were mostly ascribed to newly produced T cells. In some patients, high TCRbeta diversity at day 60 was attributed to recipient T cells and intrathymic progenitors that had survived conditioning.

On this clonotype itself: It has no known antigen specificity. No much larger clonotype is one base removed from it; base qualities were not supplied.

The CDR3 contains 15 residues, cysteine and phenylalanine counted. The entry retains the CDR3 DNA only, 45 bases that are in frame from base 1. The germline V gene gives CDR1 as SGHRS and CDR2 as YFSETQ. Trimming takes 0 bases off V and 8 bases off J; junction bases not matched to a gene: 4. The treatment or condition label corresponds to: allogeneic hematopoietic cell transplantation with graft depleted of TCRalphabeta T cells and CD19 B cells. The children who served as transplant recipients had been given grafts of TCRalphabeta/CD19-depleted allogeneic hematopoietic cells. The library was obtained by PCR. The sequencer listed for this sample is Illumina HiSeq 2500. TCR libraries were prepared with molecular barcoding, using unique molecular identifiers to normalize TCRbeta repertoire quantification. Using fastp trimming at Q25 and MiXCR clonotype assembly, TCRdb reanalyzed the public sequencing data and kept in-frame beta chains. Every CDR3 protein is listed once, alongside the most common genes and DNA of its rows. Within this sample are some 450,000 distinct CDR3 sequences, with approximately 41% of them counted one time only. The leading ten clones occupy under 35% of the sample.

In this chain, TRBV5-1 is recombined with TRBJ2-7, with 14 junctional bases fitting TRBD2. The TCR comes from a girl aged 2 to 10 with aplastic anemia, due to receive a stem cell transplant. Sequencing used PBMCs, obtained before TCRalphabeta/CD19-depleted stem cell transplant. The DNA reads TGCGCCAGCAGCTTGGCCCGGACTAGCGGGGGGAAGCAGTACTTC. Translated, this gives CASSLARTSGGKQYF.